This T cell receptor (beta chain) was sequenced during a study of blood T cells in healthy people across ages. General study points: As age increased, TCR beta diversity per million T cells fell in a roughly linear fashion. Naive CD4+ cell counts and diversity both ran higher in long-lived than in aged donors.

Note on this clonotype: Its antigen is not known.

The authors drew around 9.3 milliliters of peripheral blood from each donor. The authors ran a second PCR of 7 to 11 cycles using a sample-barcoded 5' primer and a J-beta primer mix. At least 3 million CDR3-containing paired-end reads were obtained per sample. Each CDR3 protein is one row after TCRdb ran MiXCR on the 5' RACE reads. The data show roughly 2 million distinct CDR3 sequences, 40% to 55% seen once. The V and J ends lost 6 bases and 1 base, in that order; junction bases with no gene match: 9. Germline V gene data show CDR1 as MNHEY and CDR2 as SVGEGT. The CDR3 runs to 15 residues. The TCR comes from a woman in her thirties or forties in good health. Sequenced material: blood. V and J are TRBV6-2 or TRBV6-3 and TRBJ2-7; 7 positions match TRBD1. CDR3 sequence reads: CASSWGQLVSYEQYF. The CDR3 DNA is TGTGCCAGCAGCTGGGGACAGCTGGTATCCTACGAGCAGTACTTC.